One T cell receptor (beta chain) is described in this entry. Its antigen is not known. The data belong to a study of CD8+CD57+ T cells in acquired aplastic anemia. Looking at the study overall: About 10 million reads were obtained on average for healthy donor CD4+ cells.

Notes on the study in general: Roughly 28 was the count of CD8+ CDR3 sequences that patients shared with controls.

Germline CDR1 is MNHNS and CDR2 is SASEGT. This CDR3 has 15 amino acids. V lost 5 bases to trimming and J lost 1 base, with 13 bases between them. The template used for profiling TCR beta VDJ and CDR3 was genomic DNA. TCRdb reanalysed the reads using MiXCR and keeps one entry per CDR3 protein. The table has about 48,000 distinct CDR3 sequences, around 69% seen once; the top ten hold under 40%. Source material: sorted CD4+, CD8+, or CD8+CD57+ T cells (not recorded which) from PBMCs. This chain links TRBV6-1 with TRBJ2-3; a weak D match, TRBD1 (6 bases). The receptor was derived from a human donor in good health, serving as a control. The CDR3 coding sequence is TGTGCCAGCAGTCTGTCAGGGGCGGGCACAGATACGCAGTATTTT. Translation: CASSLSGAGTDTQYF.